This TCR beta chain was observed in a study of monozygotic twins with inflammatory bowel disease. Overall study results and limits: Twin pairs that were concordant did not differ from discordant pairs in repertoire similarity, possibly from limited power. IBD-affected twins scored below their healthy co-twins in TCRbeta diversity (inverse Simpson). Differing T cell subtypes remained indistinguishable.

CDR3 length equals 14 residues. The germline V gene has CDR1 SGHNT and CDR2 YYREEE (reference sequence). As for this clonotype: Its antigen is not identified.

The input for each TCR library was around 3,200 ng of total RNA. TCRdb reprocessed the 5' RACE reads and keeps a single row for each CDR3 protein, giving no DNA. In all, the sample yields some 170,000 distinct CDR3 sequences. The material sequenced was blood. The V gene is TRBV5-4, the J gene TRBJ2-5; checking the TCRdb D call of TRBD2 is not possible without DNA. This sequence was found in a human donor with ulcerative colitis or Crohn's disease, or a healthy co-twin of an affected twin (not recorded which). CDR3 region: CASSRRLAGETQYF.